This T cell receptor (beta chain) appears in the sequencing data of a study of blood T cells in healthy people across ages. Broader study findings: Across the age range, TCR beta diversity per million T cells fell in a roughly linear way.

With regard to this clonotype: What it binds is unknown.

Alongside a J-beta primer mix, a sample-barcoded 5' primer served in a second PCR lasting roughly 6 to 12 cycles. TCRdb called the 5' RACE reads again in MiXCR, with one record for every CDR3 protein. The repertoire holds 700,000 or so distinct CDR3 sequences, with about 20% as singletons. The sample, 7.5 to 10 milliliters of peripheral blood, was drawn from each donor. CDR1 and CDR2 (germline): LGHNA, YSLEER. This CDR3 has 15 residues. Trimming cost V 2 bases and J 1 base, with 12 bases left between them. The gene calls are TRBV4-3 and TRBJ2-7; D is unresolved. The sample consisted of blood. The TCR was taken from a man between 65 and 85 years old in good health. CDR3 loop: CASSQRKRPSYEQYV. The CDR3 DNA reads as TGCGCCAGCAGCCAACGTAAGCGACCATCCTACGAGCAGTACGTC.